This T cell receptor beta chain comes out of a study of blood T cells in healthy people across ages. Using a J-beta primer mix together with a sample-barcoded 5' primer, a second PCR was run for about 7 to 12 cycles. TCRdb called the 5' RACE reads again in MiXCR, with one record for every CDR3 protein. This table has under 850,000 distinct CDR3 sequences, roughly 34% appearing once. Healthy Caucasian individuals from Russia aged 6 to 90 were enrolled as donors. About this clonotype itself: Its matching antigen is unknown.

The study's findings and limits: Comparison with aged donors showed that long-lived donors had more naive CD4+ cells and higher diversity. Roughly linearly, TCR beta diversity per million T cells fell as age increased.

The sample taken for sequencing was blood. This TCR was sampled from a man aged 18-30 years in good health.

DNA of the CDR3: TGTGCCAGCAGCTTAGGATCCGGGGCGGGTGAAAAACTGTTTTTT. The encoded protein is CASSLGSGAGEKLFF. The chain combines TRBV7-6 with TRBJ1-4, with D possibly TRBD1 on 5 matching bases. Trimming pared 1 base from V and 7 bases from J, leaving 13 bases between. Germline V gives CDR1 SGHVS, CDR2 FNYEAQ. CDR3 size: 15 residues.